The T cell receptor beta chain described here comes from a study of Ad26.COV2.S vaccination and SARS-CoV-2 variants (dated by TCRdb to the early 2020s). As for the study more broadly: Donors in the vaccine arm were drawn from COV1001, a phase I-IIa trial of Ad26.COV2.S in healthy adults that was multicentre, randomized, double-blind and placebo-controlled. Ad26.COV2.S was administered intramuscularly at 5 x 10^10 or 1 x 10^11 viral particles, either as a single shot or as two shots given 56 days apart. TCRbeta repertoire sequencing was used to assess the specificity and breadth of SARS-CoV-2-reactive T cell receptors after Ad26.COV2.S vaccination. The TCR-sequenced set comprised about 32 samples: some 19 Ad26.COV2.S vaccine recipients, 5 placebo recipients and 8 SARS-CoV-2 convalescent individuals. Trial participants were randomized into five groups of five, in which low-dose or high-dose Ad26.COV2.S was given once or twice, or placebo was given on both occasions. Investigators remained blinded to trial group allocation during experiments and outcome assessment.

This clone was observed a single time. This receptor's antigen is unknown. The record has no base qualities; no much larger clone is one base away. The treatment or condition label of this sample denotes: roughly 19 received Ad26.COV2.S at low or high dose, single or two shots; 5 received placebo; per-sample allocation not given. For vaccine and placebo recipients, repertoires were sequenced using samples collected on day 63 after the first injection. In Cohort 1b, 25 or so adults aged 18-55 years were enrolled at a single site in Boston, USA, between 29 July and 7 August 2020. Ad26.COV2.S was a replication-incompetent adenovirus type 26 vector expressing a prefusion-stabilized SARS-CoV-2 spike protein from the original Wuhan strain. The immunoSEQ Assay was the method used to sequence TCRbeta CDR3 regions. After extraction, genomic DNA underwent amplification by bias-controlled multiplex PCR, followed by high-throughput sequencing. From the authors' description of their analysis: To quantify the absolute abundance of every unique TCRbeta CDR3 region, sequences were collapsed and filtered. T cell fraction was estimated by normalizing TCRbeta template counts to usable DNA, which was measured by amplifying reference genes present in all nucleated cells. Repertoire TCRs were annotated as SARS-CoV-2-specific when V gene, CDR3 amino acid sequence and J gene were exactly matched to a known reactive TCR set. The reference SARS-CoV-2 TCR set was obtained from MIRA and was filtered for enrichment in COVID-19-positive ImmuneCODE repertoires, whereby public or cross-reactive TCRs were removed. Using the MIRA antigens, annotated TCRs were further analysed by specific ORF or by position within an ORF. Breadth was defined as the number of annotated unique rearrangements divided by the total number of unique productive rearrangements, and depth was defined as the summed frequency of the annotated unique rearrangements. TCR breadth was compared between groups using two-sided Wilcoxon rank-sum tests. What TCRdb holds here is the immuneACCESS table cut down to in-frame rearrangements. Part of the clones is not present; checked against another copy, under half of the missing clones reflect an unresolved V gene, and the others are unexplained. V and J calls and clone size come straight from that table; D and trimming were deduced from the DNA. This sample comprises roughly 700,000 clones, about 89% of them detected only once. Roughly 1.5% of the sample lies in the top ten.

Counted from cysteine to phenylalanine, this CDR3 has 15 amino acids. Left in the record is the CDR3 DNA by itself, 45 bases read in frame from the first base. Reading the germline V gene gives CDR1 SGHVS and CDR2 FNYEAQ. Trimming at the junction amounts to 1 base on V and 0 bases on J, and the germline ends lie 10 bases apart. Study-wide conclusions, independent of this receptor: After vaccination, substantial breadth of spike-specific CD8+ and CD4+ T cell responses was reported. The authors noted that total T cell responses may have been underestimated by the TCR breadth and depth analyses. Compared with placebo recipients, Ad26.COV2.S recipients showed higher spike-specific TCR breadth (P = 0.0014). The study was not powered for comparison of responses between vaccine doses or regimens. Vaccine and placebo recipients had similar non-spike TCR breadth, a finding consistent with the vaccine containing only spike.

The source is a person between 18 and 60 years old who received the Ad26.COV2.S COVID-19 vaccine or a placebo. Sequenced material: peripheral blood, taken in a trial of Ad26.COV2.S vaccine versus placebo. Rearrangement joined TRBV7-6 to TRBJ2-7, and the D gene may be TRBD1, 6 bases matching. The CDR3 here reads CASSLEDSRSYEQYF. DNA sequence: TGTGCCAGCAGCTTAGAGGACAGTCGCTCCTACGAGCAGTACTTC.